The sequence of this T cell receptor beta chain was determined in a study of shared clonotypes between healthy human individuals. Study background: Used for every donor were three CD4 naive, three CD4 memory, two CD8 naive and one CD8 memory plate. Study-wide findings and caveats: Around 5% was the fraction of naive CD4 clonotypes found shared across several donors. In contrast to clonotypes shared by all four donors, non-shared clonotypes had lower generation probabilities.

CD8 cells regarded as naive lacked CD45RO, were positively chosen for CCR7, and omitted terminally differentiated effector memory CD45RA+ cells. The donor cohort consisted entirely of Caucasian adults residing in Nashville, Tennessee. Measured with immunoSEQ multiplex PCR; TCRdb has only the in-frame clones, and not every one. The sample has around 2,100,000 clones, about 95% seen once; the top ten hold more than 0.95%. This clone showed up just once. As yet, its antigen is unknown. There are 19 residues in the CDR3. After removal of 3 bases from V and 6 bases from J, the junction contained 22 bases not matched to a gene. CDR1 and CDR2 (germline): SGHRS, YFSETQ.

This clonotype was sampled from a man younger than 30 in good health. V usage is TRBV5-1 and J usage is TRBJ1-2; TRBD1 matches at 8 bases. Sequencing was carried out using naive CD8+ T cells sorted from blood. The DNA of the CDR3 is TGCGCCAGCAGCTACCCGCTACGTATTAGGACAGGGCTATTACATGGCTACACCTTC. Translating it yields CASSYPLRIRTGLLHGYTF.